This T cell receptor (beta chain) was recorded in a study of blood T cell repertoires in COVID-19. The repertoire was sequenced with immunoSEQ multiplex PCR; TCRdb's copy has only in-frame clones and lacks some. The table records approximately 180,000 clones, more than 75% of them present only once. Germline values: CDR1 KGHDR, CDR2 SFDVKD. CDR3 length: 15 amino acids. Trimming took 7 bases from V and 5 from J, leaving 17 bases between them. Sequenced material: peripheral blood. This chain uses TRBV24-1 with TRBJ2-1; TRBD2 might be the D (5 bases). The clonotype was recovered from a man aged 35-49 years with active or convalescent COVID-19. The DNA of the CDR3 is TGTGCCACCAGCACACGGCTATCGGGGAACAATGAGCAGTTCTTC. It specifies CATSTRLSGNNEQFF.